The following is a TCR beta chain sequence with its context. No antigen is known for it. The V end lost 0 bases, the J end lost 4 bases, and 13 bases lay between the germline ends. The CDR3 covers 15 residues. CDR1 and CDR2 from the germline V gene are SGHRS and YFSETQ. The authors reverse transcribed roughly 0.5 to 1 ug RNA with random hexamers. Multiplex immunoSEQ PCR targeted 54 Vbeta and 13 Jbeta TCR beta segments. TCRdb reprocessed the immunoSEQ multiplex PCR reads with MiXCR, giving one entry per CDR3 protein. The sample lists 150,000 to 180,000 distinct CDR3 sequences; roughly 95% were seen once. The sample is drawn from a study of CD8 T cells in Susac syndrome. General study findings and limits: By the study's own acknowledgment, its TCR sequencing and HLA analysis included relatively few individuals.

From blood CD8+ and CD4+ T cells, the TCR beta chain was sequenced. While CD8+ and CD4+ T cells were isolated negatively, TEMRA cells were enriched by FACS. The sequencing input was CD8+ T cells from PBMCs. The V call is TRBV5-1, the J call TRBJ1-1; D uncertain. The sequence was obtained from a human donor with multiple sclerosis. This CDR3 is CASSLGWGAGTEAFF. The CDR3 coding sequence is TGCGCCAGCAGCTTGGGATGGGGAGCCGGCACTGAAGCTTTCTTT.